This TCR beta chain was found in a study of cytomegalovirus exposure and HLA in healthy donors. The PCR had 60 Vbeta and 13 Jbeta primers. Only in-frame clones appear in the TCRdb table, and some are missing; sequencing was by immunoSEQ multiplex PCR. Of about 130,000 clones in the sample, about 76% were seen once. CDR3 size: 14 residues. Germline assignment: CDR1 LNHDA and CDR2 SQIVND (reference sequence). V lost 4 bases and J lost 2, with 11 bases in between. The genes are TRBV19 and TRBJ1-2; D not certain. What was sequenced was PBMCs. This TCR was recovered from a middle-aged man in good health and CMV-seropositive. In DNA form, the CDR3 reads TGTGCCAGTAGTAGACTAGTACAAAACTATGGCTACACCTTC. Amino acids: CASSRLVQNYGYTF.